This T cell receptor (beta chain) originates from a study of T cell responses to AZD1222 COVID-19 vaccine. This clone was picked up one time. This CDR3 is built from 13 residues. V lost 5 bases, J lost 2 bases, and 9 bases lay in between. Germline CDR1 is LNHDA and CDR2 is SQIVND (reference sequence). Sequenced by immunoSEQ multiplex PCR; TCRdb stores in-frame clones only, minus some. Of about 180,000 clones listed, about 89% are singletons. The rearrangement joins TRBV19 to TRBJ1-2; a weak D match, TRBD1 (6 bases). The clonotype comes from an adult in good health. The source material was peripheral blood, sampled on day 0 of AZD1222 vaccination. The CDR3 coding sequence is TGTGCCAGTAGTCTAACAGGGAACTATGGCTACACCTTC. Residues: CASSLTGNYGYTF.